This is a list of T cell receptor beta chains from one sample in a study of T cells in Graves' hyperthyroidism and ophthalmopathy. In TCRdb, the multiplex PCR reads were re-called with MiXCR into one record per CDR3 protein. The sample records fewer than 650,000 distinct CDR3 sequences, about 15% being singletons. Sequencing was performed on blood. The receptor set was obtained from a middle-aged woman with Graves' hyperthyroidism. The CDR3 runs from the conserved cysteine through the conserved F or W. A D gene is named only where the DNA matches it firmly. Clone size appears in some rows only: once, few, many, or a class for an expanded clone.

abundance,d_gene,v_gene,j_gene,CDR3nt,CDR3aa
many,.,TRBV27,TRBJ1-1,TGTGCCAGCAGTTACGGGGGATGGAACACTGAAGCTTTCTTT,CASSYGGWNTEAFF
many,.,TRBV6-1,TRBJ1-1,TGTGCCAGCAAGACGGGACAAATGAACACTGAAGCTTTCTTT,CASKTGQMNTEAFF
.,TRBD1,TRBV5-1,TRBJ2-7,TGCGCCAGCAGCTCAACAGGGGGCCTCGGGAACGAGCAGTACTTC,CASSSTGGLGNEQYF
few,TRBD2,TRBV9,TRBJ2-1,TGTGCCAGCAGCGTGGGACTAGCGGATGAGCAGTTCTTC,CASSVGLADEQFF
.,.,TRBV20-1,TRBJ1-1,TGCAGTGGGGGAGATTTGAACACTGAAGCTTTCTTT,CSGGDLNTEAFF
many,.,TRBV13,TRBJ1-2,TGTGCCAGCAGCTTCTTGGAGGGTCTTCATGGCTACACCTTC,CASSFLEGLHGYTF
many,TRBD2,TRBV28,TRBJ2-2,TGTGCCAGCAGTTTTAAGCGGGAGCCGATTTTGTCCGGGGAGCTGTTTTTT,CASSFKREPILSGELFF
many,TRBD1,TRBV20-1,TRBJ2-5,TGCAGTGCTTTAACCGGGACAGGGGTGGTAGAGACCCAGTACTTC,CSALTGTGVVETQYF
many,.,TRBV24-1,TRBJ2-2,TGTGCCACCAGTGGAACAGGCGTCACCGGGGAGCTGTTTTTT,CATSGTGVTGELFF
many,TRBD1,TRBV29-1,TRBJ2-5,TGCAGCGTTGCGAAAACAGGGGCTCAAGAGACCCAGTACTTC,CSVAKTGAQETQYF
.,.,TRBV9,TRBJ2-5,TGTGCCAGCAGCGTAGGCTGGGGCCCTCAAGAGACCCAGTACTTC,CASSVGWGPQETQYF
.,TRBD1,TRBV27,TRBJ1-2,TGTGCCAGCGGCCCCGGGACAGGGGGCAGTGGCTACACCTTC,CASGPGTGGSGYTF
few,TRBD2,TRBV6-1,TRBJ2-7,TGTGCCAGCAGTGAATTTTTGACCGGGACTAGTCTTTCCTACGAGCAGTACTTC,CASSEFLTGTSLSYEQYF
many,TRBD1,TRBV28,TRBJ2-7,TGTGCCAGCAGTCCCGGACAGGCGGTCTACGAGCAGTACTTC,CASSPGQAVYEQYF
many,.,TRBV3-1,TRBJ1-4,TGTGCCAGCAGCCAAGGGGGAAAACTGTTTTTT,CASSQGGKLFF
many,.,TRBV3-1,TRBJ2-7,TGTGCCAGCAGCCCTACAGGGAGCCACGAGCAGTACTTC,CASSPTGSHEQYF
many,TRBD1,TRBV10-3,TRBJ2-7,TGTGCCACCTGGGACAGGGAGGGCAACGAGCAGTACTTC,CATWDREGNEQYF
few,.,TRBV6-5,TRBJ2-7,TGTGCCAGCAGTTACGGGGAGGCATACGAGCAGTACTTC,CASSYGEAYEQYF
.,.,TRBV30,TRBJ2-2,TGTGCCTGGAGTCATTTGGGGGGAGGAGGTGGGGAGCTGTTTTTT,CAWSHLGGGGGELFF
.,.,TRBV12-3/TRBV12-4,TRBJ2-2,TGTGCCAGCAGTCAACTAGCTACCACCGGGAAGCTGTTTTTT,CASSQLATTGKLFF
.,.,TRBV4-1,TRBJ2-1,TGCGCCAGCAGCCAAGTCCCGACTGCGCAGTCTGAGCAGTTCTTC,CASSQVPTAQSEQFF
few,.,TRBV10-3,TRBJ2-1,TGTGCCATCAGTGAGTCGATGGGCCGCGACAATGAGCAGTTCTTC,CAISESMGRDNEQFF
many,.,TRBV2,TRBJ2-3,TGTGCCACCGGGGAGGCAGAAAGCACAGATACGCAGTATTTT,CATGEAESTDTQYF
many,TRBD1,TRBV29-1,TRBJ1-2,TGCAGCGTTGCCGGGACAGGGACCTATGGCTACACCTTC,CSVAGTGTYGYTF
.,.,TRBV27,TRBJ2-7,TGTGCCAGCAGTTTATCATTTATAAGGGGGACCTACGAGCAGTACTTC,CASSLSFIRGTYEQYF
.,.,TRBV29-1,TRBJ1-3,TGCAGCGCCAAGAAACCTTCTGGAAACACCATATATTTT,CSAKKPSGNTIYF
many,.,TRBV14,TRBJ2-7,TGTGCCAGCAGCCAAGTGCAGGGCGGAGAGCAGTACTTC,CASSQVQGGEQYF
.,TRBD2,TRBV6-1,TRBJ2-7,TGTGCCAGCAGCCATCACCCGACTAGCGGACCCTACGAGCAGTACTTC,CASSHHPTSGPYEQYF
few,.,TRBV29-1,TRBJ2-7,TGCAGCGGCGCCCGGGGGTCGACCTACGAGCAGTACTTC,CSGARGSTYEQYF
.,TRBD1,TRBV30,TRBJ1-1,TGTGCCTGGGCCGGGACAGGGCGAGGGAACACTGAAGCTTTCTTT,CAWAGTGRGNTEAFF
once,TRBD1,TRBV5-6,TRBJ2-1,TGTGCCAGCAGCCGCAGGGACAGGGGGACCTACAATGAGCAGTTCTTC,CASSRRDRGTYNEQFF
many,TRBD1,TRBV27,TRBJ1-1,TGTGCCAGCAGTTCCAACAGGGGAGGGGTAAACACTGAAGCTTTCTTT,CASSSNRGGVNTEAFF
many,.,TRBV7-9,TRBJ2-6,TGTGCCAGCCGCAGGGACACTTCATCTGGGGCCAACGTCCTGACTTTC,CASRRDTSSGANVLTF
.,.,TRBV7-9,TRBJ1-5,TGTGCCAGCAGCTTAGGGGATGTTTCCTTCCCCGGGGGACAGCCCCAGCATTTT,CASSLGDVSFPGGQPQHF
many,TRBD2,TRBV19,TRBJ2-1,TGTGCCAGTAGTATAGATAGCGGGACACCATACAATGAGCAGTTCTTC,CASSIDSGTPYNEQFF
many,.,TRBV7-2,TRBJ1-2,TGTGCCAGCAGCTCATCGGGGGGCGGATATGGCTACACCTTC,CASSSSGGGYGYTF
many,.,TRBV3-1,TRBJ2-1,TGTGCCAGCAGCCAAGACGGGAGCTCCTACAATGAGCAGTTCTTC,CASSQDGSSYNEQFF
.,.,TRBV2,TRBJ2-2,TGTGCCAGCAGTGTTGCAGGGGAAACCGGGGAGCTGTTTTTT,CASSVAGETGELFF
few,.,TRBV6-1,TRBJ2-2,TGTGCCAGCAGCCAGACAGTAACGAACACCGGGGAGCTGTTTTTT,CASSQTVTNTGELFF
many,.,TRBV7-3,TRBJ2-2,TGTGCCAGCAGCTTAAATGCCGACACCGGGGAGCTGTTTTTT,CASSLNADTGELFF
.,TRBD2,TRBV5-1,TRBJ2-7,TGCGCCAGCAGCCCAGCCCCACTAGCGGGAGCTAACGAGCAGTACTTC,CASSPAPLAGANEQYF
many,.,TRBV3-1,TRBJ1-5,TGTGCCAGCAGCCAAGCTTACGGGGCAGGAGGCAATCAGCCCCAGCATTTT,CASSQAYGAGGNQPQHF
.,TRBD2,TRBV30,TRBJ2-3,TGTGCCTGGAGTGAGGTAGCGGGAGTATCAGATACGCAGTATTTT,CAWSEVAGVSDTQYF
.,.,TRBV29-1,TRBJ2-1,TGCAGCGTTCCCTCGACAGGAGAATACAATGAGCAGTTCTTC,CSVPSTGEYNEQFF
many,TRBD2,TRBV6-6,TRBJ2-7,TGTGCCAGCAGTTACGGCGCGGGAGGGAAGTACGAGCAGTACTTC,CASSYGAGGKYEQYF